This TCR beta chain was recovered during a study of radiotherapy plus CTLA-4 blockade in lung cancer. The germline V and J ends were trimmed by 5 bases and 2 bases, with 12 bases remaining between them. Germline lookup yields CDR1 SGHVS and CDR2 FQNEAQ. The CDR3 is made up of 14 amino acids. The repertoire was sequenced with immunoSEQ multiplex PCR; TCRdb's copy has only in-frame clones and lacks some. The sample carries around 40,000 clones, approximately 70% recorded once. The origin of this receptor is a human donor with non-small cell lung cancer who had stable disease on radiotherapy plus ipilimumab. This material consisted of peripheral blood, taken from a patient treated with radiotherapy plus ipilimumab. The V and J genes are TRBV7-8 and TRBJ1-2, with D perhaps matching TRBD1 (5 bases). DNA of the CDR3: TGTGCCAGCAGCCTCCCATGGGGCAACTATGGCTACACCTTC. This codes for CASSLPWGNYGYTF.